This T cell receptor beta chain is from a study of T cell responses to AZD1222 COVID-19 vaccine (dated by TCRdb to 2020 to 2023). Some background on the complete study: TCR sequencing was performed for about 240 trial participants, of whom around 200 were given two doses of AZD1222 and 26 were given two doses of MenACWY control vaccine. Trial participants were enrolled into age subgroups of 18-55, 56-69 and 70-plus years, which contained 148, 28 and 57 TCR-sequenced participants, respectively.

Notes on this clone: Its target antigen remains unknown. Qualities for individual bases were not recorded, and no much larger clone is one base off.

The CDR3 regions of human TCRbeta chains were analyzed by immunosequencing. As for how the authors treated the data: Repertoire TCRs were matched against a reference library of SARS-CoV-2-specific TCRs generated with the MIRA antigen-specificity platform. Breadth meant the fraction of unique TCRs that were SARS-CoV-2-associated, whereas depth meant the fraction of total T cells that were SARS-CoV-2-associated. Using the MIRA data, every spike-specific TCR was mapped to the spike region that the TCR reacted to and assigned to either a CD4 or a CD8 class. Log10-transformed breadth and depth values were compared by one-way ANOVA with Sidak's multiple comparisons tests. The table was pulled from immuneACCESS by TCRdb, which kept in-frame rearrangements only. Such tables lose some clones; where checked, under half of the loss comes from unresolved V genes, and the rest has no known cause. That table furnishes V, J and clone size, whereas the DNA furnished D and trimming. This sample gives some 150,000 clones in total; roughly nine tenths of them show up just once. The ten largest clonotypes hold 4.5% to 6% of the sample.

Broad study findings and their caveats: In the small 56-69-year group, the increase in depth fell short of significance, most likely because of low power. Epitopes outside the regions mutated in the B.1.351 and B.1.1.7 variants were reportedly recognized by nearly half of the unique spike-specific TCRs. Most participants were white British and females outnumbered males, and the authors suggested that clonal diversity may have been underestimated. After two AZD1222 doses, both the breadth and the depth of spike-specific TCRs were significantly higher than at day 0 and than in MenACWY recipients. The vaccine-associated CD4 TCRs covered the entire spike protein, and the dominant responses fell in regions 160-218 and 743-854. Conclusions about previously exposed vaccinees were limited because only a handful of AZD1222 recipients were SARS-CoV-2 seropositive at baseline. Because no day 14 peak-response samples were available, repertoires were characterized only after the peak T cell response.

The time point label, as the study defines it: baseline before first vaccination. This specimen's treatment or condition label, interpreted: meningococcal conjugate vaccine given as trial control. Vaccinee samples came from UK trials COV001 and COV002, including a single-blind randomized controlled phase 2/3 trial of AZD1222 (ChAdOx1 nCoV-19) in healthy adults. For TCRbeta chain sequencing, PBMC samples were collected from trial participants at day 0 and at day 28 after the second dose. Sample: peripheral blood, taken on day 0 of MenACWY control vaccination. The sequence was obtained from an adult in good health.

The DNA sequence follows: TGTGCCAGCAGTGGTTTAGCGGGAGGCCCTATAAGAGGGGAGCAGTACTTC. Its coded protein is CASSGLAGGPIRGEQYF. This chain is built from TRBV28 and TRBJ2-7; the junction holds 10 bases that match TRBD2. The CDR3 measures 17 amino acids from cysteine to phenylalanine. Only the CDR3 DNA is retained, 51 bases long and in frame from the first base. CDR1 and CDR2 are drawn from the germline V gene: MDHEN, SYDVKM. Here V drops 5 bases and J drops 7 bases, and the junction holds 17 bases not matched to any gene.